What follows is one T cell receptor (beta chain) and its context. Germline V gene lookup returns CDR1 SGHDT and CDR2 YYEEEE. The germline V and J ends were trimmed by 0 bases and 5 bases, with 11 bases remaining between them. This CDR3 is built from 14 residues. These data are taken from a study of shared clonotypes between healthy human individuals. The repertoire was sequenced with immunoSEQ multiplex PCR; TCRdb's copy has only in-frame clones and lacks some. The table records approximately 1,500,000 clones, nearly 99% of them present only once. Sequenced input: naive CD4+ T cells sorted from blood. Sample subset: CD45RA+ positively selected. The V and J genes are TRBV5-6 and TRBJ1-1, with D tentatively TRBD1 (5 bases). This clonotype was sampled from a man aged 30 to 39 in good health. The DNA for the CDR3 is TGTGCCAGCAGCTTGGAAGGGGCCTGGACTGAAGCTTTCTTT. It is translated as CASSLEGAWTEAFF.